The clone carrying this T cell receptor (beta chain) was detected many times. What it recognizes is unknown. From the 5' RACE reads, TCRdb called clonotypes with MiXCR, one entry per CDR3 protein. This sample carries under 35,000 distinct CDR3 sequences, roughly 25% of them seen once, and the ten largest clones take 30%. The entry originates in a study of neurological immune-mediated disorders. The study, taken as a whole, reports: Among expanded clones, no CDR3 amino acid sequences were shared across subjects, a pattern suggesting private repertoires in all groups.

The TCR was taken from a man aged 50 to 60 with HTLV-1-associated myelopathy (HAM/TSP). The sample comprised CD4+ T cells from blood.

Here the CDR3 DNA reads TGCAGTGTAGGGGGGTCCGGAAACACCATATATTTT. Amino acids: CSVGGSGNTIYF. The chain joins TRBV20-1 to TRBJ1-3; possibly TRBD1 for D (6 bases). Germline CDR1 DFQATT, CDR2 SNEGSKA (reference sequence). This CDR3 is 12 amino acids long. Trimming stripped 7 bases from V and 4 bases from J, with 11 bases between.